These T cell receptor beta chains were read from a single sample in a study of blood T cell repertoires in COVID-19. Here immunoSEQ multiplex PCR was the method, and the copy in TCRdb shows in-frame clones only, minus some. Counted here are roughly 250,000 clones, 84% occurring once; the ten biggest clones make up less than 2%. The specimen sequenced was peripheral blood. Receptors originate from a woman in her thirties or forties who had recovered from COVID-19. The CDR3 runs from the conserved cysteine through the conserved F or W. The D gene is left open where the match is weak. The listing skips clone size in some rows; elsewhere it reads once, few, many or a size class.

>TRBV28|NA|NA|13|TRBJ2-4
CASSWGKLDIQYF
TGTGCCAGCAGTTGGGGCAAATTGGACATTCAGTACTTC
>TRBV6-5|NA|NA|14|TRBJ1-2
CASNPREGYYGYTF
TGTGCCAGCAATCCTCGGGAAGGGTACTATGGCTACACCTTC
>TRBV14|NA|TRBD2|17|TRBJ2-2
CASSQDRLAANTGELFF
TGTGCCAGCAGCCAAGATCGACTAGCGGCGAACACCGGGGAGCTGTTTTTT
>TRBV27|NA|TRBD1|13|TRBJ1-1
CASSATGYTEAFF
TGTGCCAGCAGTGCGACAGGGTACACTGAAGCTTTCTTT
>TRBV7-9|NA|NA|14|TRBJ2-1
CASSFSGLNNEQFF
TGTGCCAGCAGCTTCAGCGGACTGAACAATGAGCAGTTCTTC
>TRBV24-1|once|NA|16|TRBJ2-2
CATNPGRGASTGELFF
TGTGCCACCAACCCGGGCAGGGGCGCCAGCACCGGGGAGCTGTTTTTT
>TRBV9|NA|TRBD1|15|TRBJ2-1
CASNPGTGLINEQFF
TGTGCCAGCAACCCGGGGACAGGGTTGATCAATGAGCAGTTCTTC
>TRBV11-2|NA|NA|14|TRBJ2-7
CASSNYRETYEQYF
TGTGCCAGCAGCAACTACAGGGAGACCTACGAGCAGTACTTC
>TRBV27|NA|NA|15|TRBJ2-1
CASSFSTSTYNEQFF
TGTGCCAGCAGTTTCTCGACTTCCACCTACAATGAGCAGTTCTTC
>TRBV2|NA|NA|12|TRBJ2-5
CASSSQTETQYF
TGTGCCAGCAGTAGCCAAACGGAGACCCAGTACTTC
>TRBV2|NA|NA|12|TRBJ1-2
CASGRSNYGYTF
TGTGCCAGCGGCCGGAGTAACTATGGCTACACCTTC
>TRBV12-5|NA|NA|15|TRBJ2-1
CASGVDKYPYNEQFF
TGTGCTAGTGGTGTGGACAAATATCCCTACAATGAGCAGTTCTTC
>TRBV11-1|NA|NA|15|TRBJ2-7
CASSLGGYQAYEQYF
TGTGCCAGCAGCTTAGGAGGTTATCAAGCCTACGAGCAGTACTTC
>TRBV5-5|NA|NA|13|TRBJ2-5
CASSLFREETQYF
TGTGCCAGCAGTCTATTCCGCGAAGAGACCCAGTACTTC
>TRBV27|NA|NA|16|TRBJ2-2
CASSLFGVANTGELFF
TGTGCCAGCAGTTTATTCGGGGTCGCGAACACCGGGGAGCTGTTTTTT
>TRBV10-3|NA|NA|12|TRBJ1-1
CAISAGVAEAFF
TGTGCCATCAGTGCAGGGGTGGCTGAAGCTTTCTTT
>TRBV5-5|NA|NA|17|TRBJ2-3
CASSLALEPTSTDTQYF
TGTGCCAGCAGCCTGGCCCTCGAGCCTACTAGCACAGATACGCAGTATTTT
>TRBV27|NA|TRBD2|17|TRBJ2-5
CASSPTTRGGLGETQYF
TGTGCCAGCAGTCCCACTACGCGGGGGGGCCTAGGGGAGACCCAGTACTTC
>TRBV5-1|NA|NA|15|TRBJ2-3
CASSLHRGHTDTQYF
TGCGCCAGCAGCTTGCATAGGGGACACACAGATACGCAGTATTTT
>TRBV5-1|NA|TRBD2|15|TRBJ2-5
CASSDAGGVQETQYF
TGCGCCAGCAGCGACGCCGGGGGGGTCCAAGAGACCCAGTACTTC
>TRBV6-5|NA|NA|15|TRBJ2-7
CASAAFQGSSYEQYF
TGTGCCAGCGCGGCCTTTCAGGGCAGCTCCTACGAGCAGTACTTC
>TRBV7-2|NA|NA|13|TRBJ2-1
CASSLERRYEQFF
TGTGCCAGCAGCTTAGAACGGCGGTATGAGCAGTTCTTC
>TRBV15|NA|NA|15|TRBJ1-6
CATSRDIAGDSPLHF
TGTGCCACCAGCAGAGATATCGCAGGGGATTCACCCCTCCACTTT
>TRBV4-1|NA|TRBD2|17|TRBJ2-4
CASSPGLAGAGENIQYF
TGCGCCAGCAGCCCTGGACTAGCGGGGGCCGGGGAAAACATTCAGTACTTC
>TRBV5-1|NA|NA|14|TRBJ1-1
CASSLGQANTEAFF
TGCGCCAGCAGCTTGGGGCAGGCGAACACTGAAGCTTTCTTT
>TRBV5-1|NA|TRBD2|19|TRBJ2-3
CASSLIPQQLAGFADTQYF
TGCGCCAGCAGCTTGATACCCCAACAACTAGCGGGGTTTGCAGATACGCAGTATTTT
>TRBV7-9|NA|TRBD1|14|TRBJ1-5
CASSSGQANQPQHF
TGTGCCAGCAGTTCCGGACAGGCCAATCAGCCCCAGCATTTT
>TRBV7-3|few|NA|14|TRBJ2-2
CASSLGGNTGELFF
TGTGCCAGCAGCTTGGGGGGAAACACCGGGGAGCTGTTTTTT
>TRBV9|NA|TRBD1|14|TRBJ1-4
CASGQGAANEKLFF
TGTGCCAGCGGACAGGGGGCAGCTAATGAAAAACTGTTTTTT
>TRBV24-1|NA|NA|12|TRBJ1-2
CATSDLRYGYTF
TGTGCCACCAGTGATCTACGGTATGGCTACACCTTC
>TRBV15|NA|TRBD1|14|TRBJ2-7
CATSRDLTGGEQYF
TGTGCCACCAGCAGAGATCTTACAGGGGGCGAGCAGTACTTC
>TRBV19|NA|NA|16|TRBJ1-3
CASSMLPGTSGNTIYF
TGTGCCAGTAGTATGCTCCCGGGAACCTCTGGAAACACCATATATTTT
>TRBV19|NA|NA|13|TRBJ2-1
CASSRPQGNEQFF
TGTGCCAGTAGTAGACCTCAGGGTAATGAGCAGTTCTTC
>TRBV6-5|NA|NA|13|TRBJ1-2
CASRVSTNYGYTF
TGTGCCAGCAGGGTTAGTACTAACTATGGCTACACCTTC
>TRBV6-5|NA|TRBD1|15|TRBJ1-1
CASSQRRGPNTEAFF
TGTGCCAGCAGCCAAAGAAGGGGGCCGAACACTGAAGCTTTCTTT
>TRBV6-6|NA|TRBD1|15|TRBJ2-3
CASTPGTGLTDTQYF
TGTGCCAGCACCCCCGGGACAGGGCTTACAGATACGCAGTATTTT
>TRBV20-1|NA|NA|15|TRBJ1-2
CSASPASGGRYGYTF
TGCAGTGCTAGTCCGGCTTCGGGGGGCCGCTATGGCTACACCTTC
>TRBV5-6|NA|TRBD1|15|TRBJ1-5
CASSWGTGQNQPQHF
TGTGCCAGCAGCTGGGGGACAGGGCAGAATCAGCCCCAGCATTTT
>TRBV5-1|NA|NA|14|TRBJ2-3
CASSYGGGPDTQYF
TGCGCCAGCAGCTATGGCGGGGGCCCAGATACGCAGTATTTT
>TRBV7-8|NA|NA|16|TRBJ2-1
CASSLVAGGGYNEQFF
TGTGCCAGCAGCTTAGTTGCAGGGGGAGGCTACAATGAGCAGTTCTTC
>TRBV6-5|NA|NA|15|TRBJ1-5
CASSPAGFSNQPQHF
TGTGCCAGCAGTCCCGCAGGGTTCAGCAATCAGCCCCAGCATTTT
>TRBV15|NA|TRBD2|16|TRBJ2-3
CATSRDGGGGTDTQYF
TGTGCCACCAGCAGAGATGGCGGGGGGGGCACAGATACGCAGTATTTT
>TRBV6-5|NA|NA|16|TRBJ1-5
CASSYSRGGGNQPQHF
TGTGCCAGCAGTTACTCGAGGGGGGGAGGCAATCAGCCCCAGCATTTT
>TRBV2|NA|TRBD1|15|TRBJ2-2
CASNPGTGSTGELFF
TGTGCCAGCAATCCCGGGACAGGGAGCACCGGGGAGCTGTTTTTT
>TRBV28|NA|TRBD1|14|TRBJ1-5
CASSSGQGNQPQHF
TGTGCCAGCAGCTCGGGACAGGGCAATCAGCCCCAGCATTTT
>TRBV7-9|NA|NA|14|TRBJ1-1
CASPDSTGNTEAFF
TGTGCCAGCCCAGACTCGACAGGGAACACTGAAGCTTTCTTT
>TRBV5-4|NA|NA|15|TRBJ1-1
CASSLVARENTEAFF
TGTGCCAGCAGCTTGGTGGCCAGGGAGAACACTGAAGCTTTCTTT
>TRBV19|NA|TRBD1|16|TRBJ1-5
CASSIRTGGWNQPQHF
TGTGCCAGTAGTATACGGACAGGGGGTTGGAATCAGCCCCAGCATTTT
>TRBV9|NA|TRBD1|16|TRBJ2-7
CASSVTGTGRTYEQYF
TGTGCCAGCAGCGTGACCGGGACAGGGAGAACCTACGAGCAGTACTTC
>TRBV3-1/TRBV3-2|NA|TRBD2|13|TRBJ2-1
CASSPLGGNEQFF
TGTGCCAGCAGCCCCCTGGGGGGGAATGAGCAGTTCTTC
>TRBV10-3|NA|NA|13|TRBJ1-5
CAISEEGDQPQHF
TGTGCCATCAGTGAGGAGGGCGATCAGCCCCAGCATTTT
>TRBV4-1|few|NA|15|TRBJ1-6
CASSQGGALDSPLHF
TGCGCCAGCAGCCAAGGTGGGGCATTGGATTCACCCCTCCACTTT
>TRBV24-1|NA|NA|16|TRBJ2-7
CATSDFAGNTGHEQYF
TGTGCCACCAGTGATTTCGCCGGGAATACGGGTCACGAGCAGTACTTC
>TRBV7-9|once|NA|16|TRBJ2-1
CASSSKGVPSYNEQFF
TGTGCCAGCAGCTCCAAGGGGGTACCCTCCTACAATGAGCAGTTCTTC